The 8 T cell receptor beta chains listed next were all sequenced from one sample in a study of T cell changes during pregnancy in multiple sclerosis. The table came from immunoSEQ multiplex PCR; TCRdb's copy has only in-frame clones and leaves some out. This table has approximately 89,000 clones, 94% appearing once. Sample: peripheral blood, taken after pregnancy. These receptors all stem from a female donor in good health, enrolled as a control in a pregnancy study.

The J gene is TRBJ2-1, the V gene TRBV25-1; D might be TRBD2 (5 bases). The ends were cut back, 2 bases at V and 0 bases at J, with 14 bases in the middle. The CDR3 is 17 residues long. Per germline, CDR1 MGHDK and CDR2 SYGVNS. CDR3 sequence (DNA): TGTGCCAGCAGTGAAAATGGGGAAGGGAGCTCCTACAATGAGCAGTTCTTC. It is translated as CASSENGEGSSYNEQFF.

V and J are TRBV30 and TRBJ2-7; TRBD2 agrees at 8 bases. Germline V gene lookup returns CDR1 GTSNPN and CDR2 SVGIG (reference sequence). J was trimmed by 1 base and V by 0 bases; bases with no gene match: 8. This CDR3 spans 16 amino acids. This chain's CDR3 is CAWSVLGRALSYEQYF. The CDR3 DNA is TGTGCCTGGAGTGTACTCGGGAGGGCCTTATCCTACGAGCAGTACTTC.

This chain joins TRBV5-1 and TRBJ2-7; TRBD2 might be the D (6 bases). Deletions cut 0 bases from V and 6 bases from J, with 19 bases between. This CDR3 is built from 16 residues. Germline values: CDR1 SGHRS, CDR2 YFSETQ. The CDR3: CASSLGRAGTLSEQYF. The CDR3 DNA reads TGCGCCAGCAGCTTGGGTAGGGCAGGGACTTTGTCCGAGCAGTACTTC.

The chain is built from TRBV21-1 and TRBJ2-7; the table's D call, TRBD2, was not checked against the DNA. TRBV21-1 is a listed pseudogene. The CDR3 totals 12 residues. As DNA, the CDR3 is TGTGCCACTCCCACCGGGGGGGGGAAGCAGTACTTC. Encoded protein: CATPTGGGKQYF.

V and J are TRBV18 and TRBJ1-1; D unresolved. This CDR3 contains 13 residues. Trimming stripped 5 bases from V and 4 bases from J, with 11 bases between. CDR1 KGHSH and CDR2 LQKENI come from the germline V gene. CDR3 in amino acids: CASSTGEVTEAFF. CDR3 coding DNA: TGTGCCAGCTCAACCGGGGAGGTCACTGAAGCTTTCTTT.

The chain recombines TRBV5-1 with TRBJ2-7, with 13 bases that match TRBD2. This CDR3 region has 14 residues. The J segment lost 6 bases and the V segment lost 4 bases, leaving 4 bases of the junction unmatched. Germline loops: CDR1 SGHRS, CDR2 YFSETQ. The CDR3 DNA reads TGCGCCAGCAGCAGTGGACTAGCGGGAGTCGAGCAGTACTTC. This codes for CASSSGLAGVEQYF.

This chain uses TRBV5-1 with TRBJ2-3; D is perhaps TRBD1 (6 bases). This CDR3 has 16 residues. The V end was cut by 0 bases, the J end by 3 bases, with 14 bases between. Germline V lookup: CDR1 SGHRS, CDR2 YFSETQ. The CDR3 here is CASSLASRGETDTQYF. CDR3 nucleotides: TGCGCCAGCAGCTTGGCTTCCAGGGGAGAGACAGATACGCAGTATTTT.

V is TRBV27 and J is TRBJ2-7; D remains unclear. This CDR3 spans 13 amino acids. Germline loops: CDR1 MNHEY, CDR2 SMNVEV (reference sequence). Trimming shortened V by 5 bases and J by 0 bases, and 8 bases separated the two germline ends. The CDR3 spells CASSPPSSYEQYF. For the CDR3, the DNA is TGTGCCAGCAGTCCACCGAGCTCCTACGAGCAGTACTTC.